Sequencing of this T cell receptor (beta chain) was carried out in a study of shared clonotypes between healthy human individuals. Generated by immunoSEQ multiplex PCR, the TCRdb table keeps only in-frame clones and is missing some. The table has 2 million to 2.5 million clones, under 95% seen once. The CDR3 covers 16 residues. The ends lost 5 bases at V and 5 bases at J; junction bases unmatched: 12. Germline-derived CDR1 and CDR2 are SEHNR and FQNEAQ (reference sequence). CD45RO-negative, CCR7-positively selected cells formed the naive CD8 fraction, excluding terminally differentiated effector memory CD45RA+ cells.

The sequenced sample consisted of naive CD8+ T cells from PBMCs. The V and J genes are TRBV7-9 and TRBJ2-1, with TRBD2 matching 7 bases. The TCR sequence derives from a man between 18 and 35 years old in good health. Some clones in this sample may be carry-over from other donors' samples. CDR3: CASSPNSGTIHNEQFF. In DNA, the CDR3 is TGTGCCAGCAGCCCGAACTCCGGGACTATACACAATGAGCAGTTCTTC.